These 30 T cell receptor beta chains were sequenced from one sample in a study of T cells in women clearing cervical HPV infection. Profiling relied on immunoSEQ multiplex PCR, and the TCRdb table lists in-frame clones only, not all of them. The sample has tens of thousands of clones; the top ten hold 6% to 8%. Sequences were obtained from blood buffy coat. These receptors were collected from a woman aged 18 to 75 with a cervical HPV16 infection that either progressed to CIN3+ or cleared (not recorded which).

Of note for this clone: The CDR3 goes on 3 residues after the read ends, and that part is filled in from the germline J gene. V usage is TRBV6-1 and J usage is TRBJ2-2; D perhaps matches TRBD1 (6 bases). Germline V gene sequence: CDR1 MNHNS, CDR2 SASEGT. This CDR3 is built from 14 residues. This CDR3 reads CASSEVGHDSPLFF. The part of the CDR3 DNA that was read is TGTGCCAGCAGTGAAGTGGGACACGACTCACCG.

Details on this clone: The read finishes 3 residues shy of the CDR3 end, and the germline J gene is used to complete it. This chain connects TRBV7-3 to TRBJ1-1; tentatively, D is TRBD1 (5 bases). The germline V and J ends were trimmed by 6 bases and 2 bases, with 13 bases remaining between them. The CDR3 has 14 amino acids. In germline, CDR1 is SGHTA, CDR2 FQGTGA. CDR3 in amino acids: CASSYSGTNTEAFF. The sequenced CDR3 bases are TGTGCCAGCAGTTATAGCGGGACTAACACTGAA. The full variable domain, in which reference TRBV7-3 and TRBJ1-1 provide the parts outside the CDR3, is GAGVSQTPSNKVTEKGKYVELRCDPISGHTALYWYRQSLGQGPEFLIYFQGTGAADDSGLPNDRFFAVRPEGSVSTLKIQRTERGDSAVYLCASSYSGTNTEAFFGQGTRLTVV.

As for this clone: The read stops 3 residues short of the end of the CDR3; the missing end is completed from the germline J gene. The chain employs TRBV2 and TRBJ1-1, with 8 bases fitting TRBD1. With 7 bases clipped from V and 4 bases from J, the junction kept 17 bases outside the gene matches. CDR1 SNHLY and CDR2 FYNNEI come from the germline V gene. The CDR3 runs 17 residues. CDR3 residues: CASNGQGPGVHGTEAFF. Partial CDR3 DNA: TGTGCCAGCAACGGACAGGGTCCGGGGGTGCACGGCACTGAA.

Details on this clone: The read stops 3 residues short of the end of the CDR3; the missing end is completed from the germline J gene. The genes are TRBV20-1 and TRBJ2-5, with 9 bases aligning to TRBD2. Germline lookup yields CDR1 DFQATT and CDR2 SNEGSKA (reference sequence). The CDR3 has 14 residues. V dropped 3 bases and J dropped 3; count of bases not matched to a gene: 5. The CDR3 reads CSARTSGWEETQYF. The sequenced CDR3 bases are TGCAGTGCTAGGACTAGCGGATGGGAAGAGACC.

Worth noting for this clone: The read ends 3 residues early relative to the CDR3; the germline J gene fills the gap. The V and J genes are TRBV6-1 and TRBJ2-2; 11 positions match TRBD1. Germline assignment: CDR1 MNHNS and CDR2 SASEGT. This CDR3 is 15 amino acids long. The covered CDR3 bases are TGTGCCAGCAGTGAAACGGACAGGGGGCCTAGAAAG. This encodes CASSETDRGPRK. In full, the CDR3 is CASSETDRGPRKLFF.

Concerning this clone: The read comes to an end 3 residues before the CDR3 does, leaving the germline J gene to fill in the end. The J gene is TRBJ2-7, the V gene TRBV7-2; the match to TRBD1 covers 10 bases. Germline V lookup: CDR1 SGHTA, CDR2 FQGNSA. The junction had 5 bases not matched to a gene; V was cut back by 5 bases and J by 1 base. The CDR3 extends over 15 amino acids. CDR3 loop: CASSDRDRGSYEQYF. The sequenced part of the CDR3 DNA is TGTGCCAGCAGCGACCGGGACAGGGGTTCCTACGAG.

A note on this clone: The CDR3 end is not reached by the read, which stops 3 residues before it; the germline J gene fills it in. This chain connects TRBV23-1 to TRBJ2-1; 7 nucleotides match TRBD2. TRBV23-1 carries the ORF label, with uncertain function. The CDR3 consists of 16 residues. The trim removed 6 bases at V and 4 bases at J, leaving 12 bases unmatched. The CDR3 DNA, read in part, is TGCGCCAGCAGCCCCAAAAGGGGAGGGCCGTACAATGAG. Protein sequence: CASSPKRGGPYNE. The complete CDR3 reads CASSPKRGGPYNEQFF.

In the case of this clone: With the read ending 3 residues before the CDR3 end, the germline J gene is used to fill in that end. The rearrangement links TRBV20-1 to TRBJ1-1; D possibly corresponds to TRBD1 (6 bases). Germline assignment: CDR1 DFQATT and CDR2 SNEGSKA (reference sequence). V lost 3 bases, J lost 1 base, and 9 bases lay in between. CDR3 length: 13 residues. CDR3 DNA (partial): TGCAGTGCTAGGTTACAGGGGAACACTGAA. The encoded protein is CSARLQGNTE. The CDR3, in full, reads CSARLQGNTEAFF.

Of note for this clone: The sequence runs out 3 residues before the end of the CDR3; the remainder is reconstructed from the germline J gene. This chain uses TRBV30 with TRBJ2-7; no clear D. This CDR3 region has 14 residues. CDR1 and CDR2 from the germline V gene are GTSNPN and SVGIG (reference sequence). Deletions cut 2 bases from V and 6 bases from J, with 17 bases between. The CDR3 sequence: CAWSINYADGEQYF. Incomplete CDR3 DNA: TGTGCCTGGAGTATAAACTATGCCGATGGCGAG.

About this clone itself: The CDR3 end falls 3 residues outside the read, so it is completed with the germline J gene. The V gene is TRBV7-9, the J gene TRBJ1-2; D is possibly TRBD1 (5 bases). The germline gives CDR1 SEHNR, CDR2 FQNEAQ (reference sequence). The CDR3 spans 15 residues. The chain's CDR3 is CASSLAQTDIRSYTF. The part of the CDR3 DNA that was read is TGTGCCAGCAGCTTAGCCCAGACAGACATCCGGAGC.

Worth noting for this clone: The read terminates 3 residues before the CDR3 end, so the remaining end is supplied by the germline J gene. The chain joins TRBV7-3 to TRBJ1-2; 9 nucleotides match TRBD1. The V and J ends lost 0 bases and 7 bases, in that order; junction bases with no gene match: 12. CDR1 SGHTA and CDR2 FQGTGA come from the germline V gene. This CDR3 contains 17 residues. The CDR3 DNA, read in part, is TGTGCCAGCAGCTTAACCCCGGACAGGGGAGGTGGAGGTGGC. It yields the protein CASSLTPDRGGGGG. The full CDR3 protein is CASSLTPDRGGGGGYTF.

Remarks on this clone: Read coverage stops 3 residues before the CDR3 terminus; the germline J gene supplies the remainder. The chain links TRBV4-2 to TRBJ1-2; no reliable D call. Trimming took off 2 bases at V and 4 bases at J, with 14 bases between the two ends. Looked up from germline, CDR1 is LGHNA and CDR2 is YNFKEQ. The CDR3 runs 15 residues. The CDR3 sequence: CASSQTSTDIYGYTF. The sequenced part of the CDR3 DNA is TGTGCCAGCAGCCAAACTTCCACAGATATCTATGGC.

With respect to this clone: The missing CDR3 end, 3 residues past where the read stops, is filled in from the germline J gene. The chain couples TRBV28 to TRBJ2-4, with TRBD1 identical over 7 bases. Germline V gene sequence: CDR1 MDHEN, CDR2 SYDVKM. This CDR3 spans 17 amino acids. The ends lost 4 bases at V and 0 bases at J; junction bases unmatched: 9. CDR3 loop: CASSWGTGVLAKNIQYF. CDR3 DNA (partial): TGTGCCAGCAGTTGGGGAACAGGGGTGCTAGCCAAAAACATT.

Of note for this clone: With the read ending 3 residues before the CDR3 end, the germline J gene is used to fill in that end. Within the sample, other DNA sequences also encode this same CDR3. V gene TRBV30 combines with J gene TRBJ1-4; D might be TRBD1 (5 bases). The CDR3 has 14 residues. CDR1 and CDR2 (germline): GTSNPN, SVGIG (reference sequence). The part of the CDR3 DNA that was read is TGTGCCTGGAGTAAAGGCCAGGACAATTCACCA. It codes for CAWSKGQDNSP. The whole CDR3 protein reads CAWSKGQDNSPLFF.

The covered CDR3 bases are TGCAGTGCTAGAGGGGCGGGGACAGTTTACAATGAG. It is translated as CSARGAGTVYNE. The complete CDR3 reads CSARGAGTVYNEQFF. The rearrangement links TRBV20-1 to TRBJ2-1, with D tentatively TRBD1 (7 bases). With the read ending 3 residues before the CDR3 end, the germline J gene is used to fill in that end. The V end was cut by 1 base, the J end by 4 bases, with 14 bases between. This CDR3 has 15 amino acids. CDR1 and CDR2 (germline): DFQATT, SNEGSKA (reference sequence).

Notes on this clone: The CDR3 is cut off 3 residues early in the read; its end comes from the germline J gene. The chain is built from TRBV4-1 and TRBJ1-1; TRBD1 is a possible D gene (6 bases). V dropped 4 bases and J dropped 4 bases, with 10 bases sitting between them. CDR3 length equals 13 residues. Germline V CDR1 and CDR2: MGHRA, YSYEKL. The DNA read from the CDR3 is TGCGCCAGCAGCCTTGGGACAAGCACTGAA. Encoded protein: CASSLGTSTE. The full CDR3 protein reads CASSLGTSTEAFF.

As to this clone: The observed sequence ends 3 residues before the CDR3 terminus, with the missing tail filled in from the germline J gene. The V call is TRBV2, the J call TRBJ2-1; possible D gene TRBD2, 5 bases. The CDR3 length is 12 residues. Germline V gives CDR1 SNHLY, CDR2 FYNNEI. Trimming stripped 3 bases from V and 9 bases from J, with 9 bases between. The sequenced CDR3 bases are TGTGCCAGCAGTGAGGACGGGGTTGAG. It yields the protein CASSEDGVE. The CDR3 reads in full as CASSEDGVEQFF.

In the case of this clone: From the germline J gene comes the end of the CDR3, since the read stops 3 residues before it. The gene calls are TRBV7-3 and TRBJ2-3; D is tentatively TRBD1 or TRBD2 (6 bases each). Trimming took 5 bases from V and 5 from J, leaving 17 bases between them. From germline, CDR1 is SGHTA and CDR2 FQGTGA. There are 15 residues in the CDR3. Incomplete CDR3 DNA: TGTGCCAGCAGCCCCGGAGGGGGAGTGGGAGATACG. Translating it yields CASSPGGGVGDT. The whole CDR3 sequence reads CASSPGGGVGDTQYF.

A word on this clone: From the germline J gene comes the end of the CDR3, since the read stops 3 residues before it. The genes are TRBV6-1 and TRBJ1-5; D possibly corresponds to TRBD1 (6 bases). The CDR3 runs to 16 residues. Between the trimmed V and J ends, which lost 6 bases and 1 base, there was a span of 16 bases. The germline V gene encodes CDR1 MNHNS and CDR2 SASEGT. CDR3 residues: CASREYQGISNQPQHF. Partial CDR3 DNA: TGTGCCAGCAGAGAATATCAGGGGATAAGCAATCAGCCC.

Notes on this clone: The CDR3 end falls 3 residues outside the read, so it is completed with the germline J gene. This chain connects TRBV28 to TRBJ2-1; weak D call: TRBD2 (5 bases). This CDR3 spans 15 amino acids. V lost 2 bases, J lost 3 bases, and 11 bases lay in between. CDR1 is MDHEN, CDR2 SYDVKM, per germline. The DNA read from the CDR3 is TGTGCCAGCAGTTTACGAGGCGGGTTCTACAATGAG. Protein: CASSLRGGFYNE. The entire CDR3 reads CASSLRGGFYNEQFF.

Comment on this clone: The read terminates 3 residues ahead of where the CDR3 ends, so the germline J gene completes it. This chain joins TRBV20-1 and TRBJ2-1; 8 bases agree with TRBD2. The CDR3 extends over 16 amino acids. Germline CDR1 reads DFQATT; CDR2 reads SNEGSKA (reference sequence). J was trimmed by 8 bases and V by 3 bases; bases with no gene match: 15. The DNA read from the CDR3 is TGCAGTGCTAGTTTATCGGGACTAGGTTTCTCGGATGAG. Its protein product is CSASLSGLGFSDE. The full CDR3 protein is CSASLSGLGFSDEQFF.

On this clone: The read ends 3 residues before the CDR3 terminus; that terminus is restored from the germline J gene. The gene calls are TRBV20-1 and TRBJ2-3; 11 positions agree with TRBD2. The CDR3 has 18 residues. CDR1 and CDR2 from the germline V gene are DFQATT and SNEGSKA (reference sequence). This CDR3 is CSARGPSGRLKGEETQYF. The CDR3 bases that were read are TGCAGTGCTAGAGGTCCTAGCGGGAGGCTAAAGGGGGAAGAGACG.

Points on this clone: The read terminates 3 residues before the CDR3 end, so the remaining end is supplied by the germline J gene. The chain uses TRBV7-9 and TRBJ1-2; 8 bases fit TRBD1. There are 14 residues in the CDR3. Germline trimming cut 5 bases from V and 7 bases from J; bases unmatched to any gene: 9. Germline CDR1 reads SEHNR; CDR2 reads FQNEAQ (reference sequence). The CDR3 region is CASSQTGVEAGYTF. Partial CDR3 DNA: TGTGCCAGCAGCCAGACAGGGGTGGAAGCTGGC.

About this clone itself: The CDR3 end falls 3 residues outside the read, so it is completed with the germline J gene. V usage is TRBV7-2 and J usage is TRBJ2-2; D might be TRBD2 (5 bases). The CDR3 spans 14 residues. Germline V gene sequence: CDR1 SGHTA, CDR2 FQGNSA. CDR3 sequence: CASSLESGSSPLFF. CDR3 bases read: TGTGCCAGCAGCTTAGAATCGGGGAGTTCACCG.

As to this clone: The CDR3 end falls 3 residues outside the read, so it is completed with the germline J gene. The chain has TRBV18 and TRBJ2-5, with 7 bases lining up with TRBD1. The CDR3 consists of 15 residues. Unmatched junction bases numbered 5, after V lost 3 bases and J lost 1 base. Germline loops: CDR1 KGHSH, CDR2 LQKENI. CDR3 region: CASSPRQGGQETQYF. The part of the CDR3 DNA that was read is TGTGCCAGCTCACCGCGACAGGGCGGCCAAGAGACC.

As for this clone: The CDR3 extends 3 residues past the end of the read, so its final part is completed from the germline J gene. The chain joins TRBV28 to TRBJ1-2; the match to TRBD1 covers 10 bases. The V gene end was trimmed by 7 bases and the J gene end by 4 bases; junction bases not matched to a gene: 3. The length of the CDR3 is 13 residues. Germline CDR1 reads MDHEN; CDR2 reads SYDVKM. The sequenced part of the CDR3 DNA is TGTGCCAGCACGGGACAGGGGTTCTATGGC. This gives the protein CASTGQGFYG. The CDR3 in its entirety is CASTGQGFYGYTF.

Details on this clone: The sequenced fragment ends 3 residues before the CDR3 boundary, so the rest is inferred from the germline J gene. The J gene is TRBJ2-7, the V gene TRBV20-1; D perhaps matches TRBD1 (6 bases). V gave up 0 bases and J gave up 2 bases, with 11 bases separating them. The germline CDR1 and CDR2 sequences are DFQATT and SNEGSKA (reference sequence). CDR3 length equals 14 residues. CDR3 sequence: CSARDHRAPYEQYF. Incomplete CDR3 DNA: TGCAGTGCTAGAGATCACAGGGCCCCCTACGAG.

Frequency places this clone as medium-sized (0.01 to 0.1%). The chain's CDR3 is CASSLEGRATAKNIQYF. The CDR3 bases that were read are TGTGCCAGCAGCTTAGAGGGCAGGGCTACGGCCAAAAACATT. The V and J genes are TRBV7-8 and TRBJ2-4; possible D gene TRBD1, 5 bases. The read ends 3 residues shy of where the CDR3 ends; the end is completed using the germline J gene. From germline, CDR1 is SGHVS and CDR2 FQNEAQ. The CDR3 is 17 residues long. V shed 1 base and J shed 1 base, with 14 bases lying between them.

About this clone itself: Sequencing ends 3 residues short of the CDR3 end; the germline J gene provides the rest. This chain links TRBV15 with TRBJ1-5; 8 bases are a match to TRBD1. Germline CDR1 reads LNHNV; CDR2 reads YYDKDF (reference sequence). Losses at the gene ends were 5 bases for V and 5 bases for J; bases not matched to a gene: 2. The CDR3 consists of 13 residues. CDR3 sequence: CATSDRGDQPQHF. The DNA read from the CDR3 is TGTGCCACCAGCGACAGGGGTGATCAGCCC.

Remarks on this clone: Sequencing ends 3 residues short of the CDR3 end; the germline J gene provides the rest. The rearrangement joins TRBV7-7 to TRBJ1-2, with D unresolved. The V gene's germline CDR1 is SSHAT and CDR2 FNYEAQ (reference sequence). The CDR3 is 12 residues long. The CDR3 reads CASSRCTDTYTF. The DNA read from the CDR3 is TGTGCCAGCAGCCGTTGCACAGATACC. The complete variable domain, with remaining parts taken from reference TRBV7-7 and TRBJ1-2, reads GAGVSQSPRYKVTKRGQDVTLRCDPISSHATLYWYQQALGQGPEFLTYFNYEAQPDKSGLPSDRFSAERPEGSISTLTIQRTEQRDSAMYRCASSRCTDTYTFGSGTRLTVV.